The source of this T cell receptor beta chain is a study of shared clonotypes between healthy human individuals. Study findings and constraints: Memory subsets generally showed smaller estimated richness than naive subsets did.

Every immunoSEQ plate was one replicate of a subset's evenly spread DNA. Measured with immunoSEQ multiplex PCR; TCRdb has only the in-frame clones, and not every one. The data show 2 million to 3 million clones, just over 90% seen once. Of note for this clone: Its cognate antigen is unknown.

This CDR3 region has 15 residues. V lost 0 bases and J lost 2, with 11 bases in between. Germline values: CDR1 GTSNPN, CDR2 SVGIG (reference sequence). The sequence was obtained from a man between 18 and 35 years old in good health. The chain is built from TRBV30 and TRBJ1-3; unclear D gene. Input material: naive CD4+ T cells sorted from blood. Described subset: CD45RA+ positively selected. The CDR3 sequence is CAWSVNNLPGNTIYF. The CDR3 coding sequence is TGTGCCTGGAGTGTAAATAATCTTCCTGGAAACACCATATATTTT.